The TCR beta chain described here comes from a study of T cell repertoires in aging, cancer and after chemotherapy. Rearranged V-D-J TRB sequences were amplified with a mixed TRB-A/B primer pool. TCRdb re-called the multiplex PCR reads with MiXCR, one entry per CDR3 protein. The sample shows some 4,000 distinct CDR3 sequences, 20% to 25% of them seen only once. Trimming took 3 bases from V and 0 from J, leaving 9 bases between them. The CDR3 is 16 residues long. Amplification of TCR beta used genomic DNA extracted from peripheral blood. The sequence came from a human donor in good health. The donor label of this sample is uncertain. Sample: blood. The J gene is TRBJ2-6, the V gene TRBV12-3 or TRBV12-4; the D is unclear. Written as DNA, the CDR3 is TGTGCCAGCAGTTTTTTAGGCGTCTCTGGGGCCAACGTCCTGACTTTC. It codes for CASSFLGVSGANVLTF.